A single sample is the source of the 10 T cell receptor beta chains below, sequenced in a study of T cells after yellow fever vaccination. TCRdb re-derived calls from the 5' RACE reads in MiXCR, one entry per CDR3 protein. In the table there are 500,000 to 650,000 distinct CDR3 sequences, around an eighth of which are singletons. The starting material was PBMCs, obtained on the day of the yellow fever booster vaccination. These receptors originate from a man under 40 who received the YFV17D yellow fever vaccine.

The rearrangement links TRBV7-9 to TRBJ2-4; a weak D match, TRBD1 (5 bases). In germline, CDR1 is SEHNR, CDR2 FQNEAQ (reference sequence). CDR3 length equals 15 residues. V lost 5 bases and J lost 1, with 12 bases in between. The CDR3 loop reads CASSLMGLAKNIQYF. The CDR3 DNA sequence: TGTGCCAGCAGCCTCATGGGGCTGGCCAAAAACATTCAGTACTTC.

In this sample, this clonotype turned up a few times. V gene TRBV7-9 combines with J gene TRBJ2-7, with TRBD2 matching over 8 bases. After removal of 8 bases from V and 5 bases from J, the junction contained 8 bases not matched to a gene. This CDR3 is 13 amino acids long. Germline V gene sequence: CDR1 SEHNR, CDR2 FQNEAQ (reference sequence). DNA for the CDR3: TGTGCCAGCTCTAAACGGGAGGGCCACGAGCAGTACTTC. This encodes CASSKREGHEQYF.

This clonotype was counted many times. This chain connects TRBV6-2 or TRBV6-3 to TRBJ2-1, with TRBD2 matching 10 bases. This CDR3 comprises 15 residues. The V gene's germline CDR1 is MNHEY and CDR2 SVGEGT. The ends lost 6 bases at V and 3 bases at J; junction bases unmatched: 5. The CDR3 spells CASRVLAGFYNEQFF. CDR3 bases: TGTGCCAGCAGAGTACTAGCGGGATTCTACAATGAGCAGTTCTTC.

This clonotype showed up many times. The rearrangement links TRBV3-1 to TRBJ2-7; D could derive from TRBD1 or TRBD2 (7 bases each). The CDR3 is made up of 15 amino acids. Trimming removed 1 base at V and 5 bases at J, with 15 bases between. Germline loops: CDR1 LGHDT, CDR2 YNNKEL (reference sequence). CDR3 nucleotides: TGTGCCAGCAGCCAAGGTGGTGGGAGGGGGCACGAGCAGTACTTC. It translates to CASSQGGGRGHEQYF.

This chain uses TRBV19 with TRBJ1-1, with 8 nucleotides matching TRBD1. This CDR3 spans 14 amino acids. Looked up from germline, CDR1 is LNHDA and CDR2 is SQIVND (reference sequence). The J segment lost 7 bases and the V segment lost 4 bases, leaving 8 bases of the junction unmatched. The CDR3 nucleotides are TGTGCCAGTAGTACCACCCAGGGGGCAGTTGAAGCTTTCTTT. This sequence encodes CASSTTQGAVEAFF.

The chain uses TRBV29-1 and TRBJ1-2; D ambiguous. The V gene lost 0 bases and the J gene lost 4 bases, with 9 bases spanning the gap. The CDR3 covers 13 residues. Germline V gene sequence: CDR1 SQVTM, CDR2 ANQGSEA. CDR3 loop: CSVEEAQIYGYTF. The CDR3 coding sequence is TGCAGCGTTGAAGAAGCACAGATCTATGGCTACACCTTC.

This clonotype was recorded a few times. This sequence joins TRBV7-9 and TRBJ2-2, with a tentative D call TRBD2 (6 bases). V was clipped by 4 bases and J by 4 bases, with 10 bases between them. The germline gives CDR1 SEHNR, CDR2 FQNEAQ (reference sequence). The CDR3 is 14 residues long. The CDR3 coding sequence is TGTGCCAGCAGCTCTAGCGTCCTCACCGGGGAGCTGTTTTTT. Translation gives CASSSSVLTGELFF.

V is TRBV5-1 and J is TRBJ2-6, with D uncertain. CDR3 length: 15 amino acids. Germline V gene data show CDR1 as SGHRS and CDR2 as YFSETQ. V was pared by 4 bases and J by 2 bases, with 10 bases between. CDR3 residues: CASSRPSAGANVLTF. CDR3 DNA sequence: TGCGCCAGCAGCCGGCCAAGTGCTGGGGCCAACGTCCTGACTTTC.

For the CDR3, the DNA is TGTGCCAGCAGCCCCCCGACTAGCGGGAGGGTTGTGAATGAGCAGTTCTTC. This translates into CASSPPTSGRVVNEQFF. The chain is built from TRBV5-4 and TRBJ2-1; TRBD2 matches at 14 bases. The CDR3 totals 17 residues. The V and J ends lost 4 bases and 7 bases, in that order; junction bases with no gene match: 10. Looked up from germline, CDR1 is SGHNT and CDR2 is YYREEE (reference sequence).

CDR3 in amino acids: CAISETTRDYNEQFF. The CDR3 DNA follows: TGTGCCATCAGTGAAACCACCCGGGACTACAATGAGCAGTTCTTC. This chain links TRBV10-3 with TRBJ2-1; maybe TRBD2 (5 bases). Germline CDR1 ENHRY, CDR2 SYGVKD. The ends were cut back, 3 bases at V and 3 bases at J, with 12 bases in the middle. The CDR3 sequence is 15 residues long.